This entry describes one T cell receptor (beta chain). The data belong to a study of cytomegalovirus exposure and HLA in healthy donors. Study overall: From about 180 million T cells, an earlier analysis saw 110 million or so unique TCR beta sequences.

Germline-derived CDR1 and CDR2 are SGHTA and FQGTGA. With 1 base clipped from V and 3 bases from J, the junction kept 8 bases outside the gene matches. The CDR3 contains 17 residues. Use of 60 Vbeta and 13 Jbeta primers characterized the PCR. Sequencing was performed with immunoSEQ multiplex PCR; in TCRdb, only in-frame clones are kept and a portion is missing. Of 200,000 to 250,000 clones in the sample, 70% to 85% were seen once. The receptor comes from a man between 45 and 60 years old in good health and CMV-seronegative. The chain combines TRBV7-3 with TRBJ2-7; the match to TRBD2 covers 11 bases. Input material: PBMCs. The CDR3 is CASSLKYRTSGHYEQYF. The DNA of the CDR3 is TGTGCCAGCAGCTTAAAATATAGGACTAGCGGGCACTACGAGCAGTACTTC.